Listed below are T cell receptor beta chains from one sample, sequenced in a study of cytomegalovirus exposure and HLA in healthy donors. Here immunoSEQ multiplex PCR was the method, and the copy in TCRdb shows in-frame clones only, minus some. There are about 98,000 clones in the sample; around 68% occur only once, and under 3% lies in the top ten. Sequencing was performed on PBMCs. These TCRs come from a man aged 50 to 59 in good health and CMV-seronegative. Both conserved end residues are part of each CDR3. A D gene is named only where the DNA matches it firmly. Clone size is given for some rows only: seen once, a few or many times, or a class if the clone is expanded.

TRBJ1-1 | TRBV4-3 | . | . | CASSQVWRGAGFSEAFF | TGCGCCAGCAGCCAAGTCTGGCGGGGGGCTGGATTTTCTGAAGCTTTCTTT
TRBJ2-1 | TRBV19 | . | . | CASSIPSRGAGNEQFF | TGTGCCAGTAGTATACCCTCCCGGGGGGCGGGTAATGAGCAGTTCTTC
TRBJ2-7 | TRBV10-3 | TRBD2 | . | CAISLTSGSGEQYF | TGTGCCATCAGTTTAACTAGCGGGAGTGGCGAGCAGTACTTC
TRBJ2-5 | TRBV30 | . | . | CAWNLKGGQGAREQYF | TGTGCCTGGAACCTTAAGGGGGGGCAGGGGGCGCGAGAGCAGTACTTC
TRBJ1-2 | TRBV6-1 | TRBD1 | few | CATFLGQGRYGYTF | TGTGCCACCTTCCTGGGACAGGGAAGATATGGCTACACCTTC
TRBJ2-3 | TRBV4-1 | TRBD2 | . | CASSQVGRERGTDTQYF | TGCGCCAGCAGCCAAGTAGGGAGGGAGAGGGGCACAGATACGCAGTATTTT
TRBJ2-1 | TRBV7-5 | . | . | CARSHSWTSGRAYNEQFF | TGTGCCAGAAGCCACTCCTGGACTAGCGGGAGGGCCTACAATGAGCAGTTCTTC
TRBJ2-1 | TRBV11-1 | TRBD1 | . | CASSLVWDSLVGEQFF | TGTGCCAGCAGCTTAGTTTGGGACAGTTTAGTAGGTGAGCAGTTCTTC
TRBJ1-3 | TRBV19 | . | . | CASHFVSGNTIYF | TGTGCCAGTCACTTCGTATCTGGAAACACCATATATTTT
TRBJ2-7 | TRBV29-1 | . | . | CSVEPSAGSSYEQYF | TGCAGCGTTGAGCCTTCGGCAGGATCCTCCTACGAGCAGTACTTC
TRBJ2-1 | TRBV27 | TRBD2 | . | CASFGLAGDNEQFF | TGTGCCAGCTTCGGACTAGCGGGAGACAATGAGCAGTTCTTC
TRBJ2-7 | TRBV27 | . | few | CASSLGVGDSYSYEQYF | TGTGCCAGCAGTTTAGGTGTCGGGGACTCCTACTCCTACGAGCAGTACTTC
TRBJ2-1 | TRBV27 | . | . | CASSLSEFSYNEQFF | TGTGCCAGCAGTTTATCGGAGTTCTCCTACAATGAGCAGTTCTTC
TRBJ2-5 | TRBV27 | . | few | CASSSETQYF | TGTGCCAGCAGTTCGGAGACCCAGTACTTC
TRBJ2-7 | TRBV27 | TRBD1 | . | CASSEDTGASPLYEQYF | TGTGCCAGCAGTGAGGACACAGGGGCCAGCCCCCTCTACGAGCAGTACTTC
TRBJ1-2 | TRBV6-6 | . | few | CASSYSGGANYGYTF | TGTGCCAGCAGTTACTCAGGGGGAGCTAACTATGGCTACACCTTC
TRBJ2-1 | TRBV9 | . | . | CASSGGERGGYNEQFF | TGTGCCAGCAGCGGGGGGGAAAGGGGGGGCTACAATGAGCAGTTCTTC
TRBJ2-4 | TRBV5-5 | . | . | CASTNRAANIQYF | TGTGCCAGCACAAACCGAGCGGCAAACATTCAGTACTTC
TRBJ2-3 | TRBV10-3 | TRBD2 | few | CAISRGGNTDTQYF | TGTGCCATCAGCCGGGGGGGCAACACAGATACGCAGTATTTT
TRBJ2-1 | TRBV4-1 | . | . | CASSQEESSDEQFF | TGCGCCAGCAGCCAAGAAGAGTCCTCGGATGAGCAGTTCTTC
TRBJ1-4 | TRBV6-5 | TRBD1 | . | CASTYRGGEKLFF | TGTGCCAGCACCTACAGGGGAGGTGAAAAACTGTTTTTT
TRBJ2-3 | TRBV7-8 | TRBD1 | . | CASSLVSGRGRSGTDTQYF | TGTGCCAGCAGCTTAGTCTCCGGTAGGGGGCGATCGGGCACAGATACGCAGTATTTT
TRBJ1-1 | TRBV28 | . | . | CASLESRSTEAFF | TGTGCCAGCCTTGAGTCCCGGTCGACTGAAGCTTTCTTT
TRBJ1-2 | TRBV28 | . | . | CASSSDSPGYGYTF | TGTGCCAGCAGTTCCGACAGTCCCGGCTATGGCTACACCTTC
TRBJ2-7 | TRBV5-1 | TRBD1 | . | CASSLPRDRADEQYF | TGCGCCAGCAGCCTCCCTAGGGACAGGGCAGACGAGCAGTACTTC
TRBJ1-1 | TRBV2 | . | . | CASSEARKANTEAFF | TGTGCCAGCAGTGAAGCGCGTAAAGCGAACACTGAAGCTTTCTTT
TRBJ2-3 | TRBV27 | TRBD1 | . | CASRDRVADTQYF | TGTGCCAGCAGAGACAGGGTGGCAGATACGCAGTATTTT
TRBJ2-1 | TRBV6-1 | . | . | CASSREGEQFF | TGTGCCAGCAGCAGGGAAGGTGAGCAGTTCTTC
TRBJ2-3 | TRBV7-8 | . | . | CASSLDWADEMNTQYF | TGTGCCAGCAGCTTAGATTGGGCTGACGAGATGAATACGCAGTATTTT
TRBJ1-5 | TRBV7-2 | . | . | CASSPGGRGNQPQHF | TGTGCCAGCAGCCCTGGAGGGAGGGGCAATCAGCCCCAGCATTTT
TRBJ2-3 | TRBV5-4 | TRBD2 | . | CASSLPGASGGLSTDTQYF | TGTGCCAGCAGCCTGCCGGGGGCTAGCGGGGGGTTGAGCACAGATACGCAGTATTTT
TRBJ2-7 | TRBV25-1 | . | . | CASSDHSEQYF | TGTGCCAGCAGTGACCATAGCGAGCAGTACTTC
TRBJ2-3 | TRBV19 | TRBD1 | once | CASSPTGTDTQYF | TGTGCCAGTAGTCCGACAGGGACAGATACGCAGTATTTT
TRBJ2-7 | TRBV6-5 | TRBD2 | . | CASSTGLAVEQYF | TGTGCCAGCAGTACCGGACTAGCCGTAGAGCAGTACTTC
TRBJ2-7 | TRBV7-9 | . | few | CASNIADEQYF | TGTGCCAGCAACATTGCGGACGAGCAGTACTTC
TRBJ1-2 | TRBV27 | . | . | CASSSTPTEMNYGYTF | TGTGCCAGCAGTTCCACACCGACAGAAATGAACTATGGCTACACCTTC
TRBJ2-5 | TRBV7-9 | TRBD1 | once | CASSLRTGLETQYF | TGTGCCAGCAGCCTACGGACAGGGCTAGAGACCCAGTACTTC
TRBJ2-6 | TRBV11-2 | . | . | CASSTSGANVLTF | TGTGCCAGCAGTACTTCTGGGGCCAACGTCCTGACTTTC